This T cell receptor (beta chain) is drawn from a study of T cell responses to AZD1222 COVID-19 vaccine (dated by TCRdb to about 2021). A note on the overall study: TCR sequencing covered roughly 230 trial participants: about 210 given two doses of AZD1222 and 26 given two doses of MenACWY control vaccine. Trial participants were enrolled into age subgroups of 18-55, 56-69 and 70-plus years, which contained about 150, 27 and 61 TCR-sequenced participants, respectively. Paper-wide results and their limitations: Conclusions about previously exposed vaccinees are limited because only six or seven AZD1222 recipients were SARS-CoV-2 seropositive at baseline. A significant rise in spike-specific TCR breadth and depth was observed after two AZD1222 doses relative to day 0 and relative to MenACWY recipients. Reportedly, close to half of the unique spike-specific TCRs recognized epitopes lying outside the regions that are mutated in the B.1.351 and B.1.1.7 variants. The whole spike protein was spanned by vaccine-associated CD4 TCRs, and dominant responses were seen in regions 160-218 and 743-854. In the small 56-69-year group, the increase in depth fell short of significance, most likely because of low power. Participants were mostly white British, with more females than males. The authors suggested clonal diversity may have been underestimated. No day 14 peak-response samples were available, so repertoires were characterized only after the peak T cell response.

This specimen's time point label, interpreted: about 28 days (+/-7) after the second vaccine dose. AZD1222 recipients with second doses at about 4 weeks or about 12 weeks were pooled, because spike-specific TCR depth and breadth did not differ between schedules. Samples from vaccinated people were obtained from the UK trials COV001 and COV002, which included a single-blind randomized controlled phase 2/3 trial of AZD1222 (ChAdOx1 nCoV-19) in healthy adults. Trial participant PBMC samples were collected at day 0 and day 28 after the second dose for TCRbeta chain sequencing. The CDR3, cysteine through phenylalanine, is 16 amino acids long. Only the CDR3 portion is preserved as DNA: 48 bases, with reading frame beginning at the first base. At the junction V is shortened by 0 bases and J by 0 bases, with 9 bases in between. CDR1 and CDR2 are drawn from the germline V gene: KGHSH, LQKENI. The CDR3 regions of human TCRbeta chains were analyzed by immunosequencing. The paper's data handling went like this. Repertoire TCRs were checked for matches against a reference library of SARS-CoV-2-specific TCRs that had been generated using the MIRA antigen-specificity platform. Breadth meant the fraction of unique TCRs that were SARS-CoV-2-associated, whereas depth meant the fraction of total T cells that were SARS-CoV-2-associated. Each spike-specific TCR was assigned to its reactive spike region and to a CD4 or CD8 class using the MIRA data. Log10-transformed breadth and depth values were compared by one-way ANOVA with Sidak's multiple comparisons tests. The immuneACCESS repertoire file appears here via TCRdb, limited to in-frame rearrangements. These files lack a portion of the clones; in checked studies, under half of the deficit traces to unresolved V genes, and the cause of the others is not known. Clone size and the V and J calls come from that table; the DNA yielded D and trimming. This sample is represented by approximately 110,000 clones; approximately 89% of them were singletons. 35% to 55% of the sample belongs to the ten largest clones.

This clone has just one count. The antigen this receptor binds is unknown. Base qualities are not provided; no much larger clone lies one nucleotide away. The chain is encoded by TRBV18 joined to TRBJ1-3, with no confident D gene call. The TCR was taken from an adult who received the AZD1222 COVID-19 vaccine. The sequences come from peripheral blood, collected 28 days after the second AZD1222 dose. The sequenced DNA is TGTGCCAGCTCACCACCATTACCAATCTCTGGAAACACCATATATTTT. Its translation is CASSPPLPISGNTIYF.